The clone carrying this T cell receptor beta chain was found a few times. These data originate in a study of blood T cell repertoires in COVID-19. Study in general: PBMCs, B-cell-depleted T cells, or T cells provided the cDNA or gDNA that made up the material.

The germline CDR1 and CDR2 sequences are SEHNR and FQNEAQ (reference sequence). V gave up 5 bases and J gave up 4 bases; unmatched junction bases: 7. The length of the CDR3 is 14 residues. This table comes from immunoSEQ multiplex PCR, and its TCRdb copy is limited to in-frame clones, with some not included. The table lists 10,000 or so clones, 70% to 90% of them singletons. Specimen: peripheral blood. The TCR originated in a human donor in a cohort sampled during active COVID-19. The chain employs TRBV7-9 and TRBJ1-2; TRBD1 agrees at 7 bases. In nucleotides, the CDR3 is TGTGCCAGCAGCCTATCGGGACAGCTCTATGGCTACACCTTC. Residues: CASSLSGQLYGYTF. The whole variable domain, filled in from reference TRBV7-9 and TRBJ1-2, reads DTGVSQNPRHKITKRGQNVTFRCDPISEHNRLYWYRQTLGQGPEFLTYFQNEAQLEKSRLLSDRFSAERPKGSFSTLEIQRTEQGDSAMYLCASSLSGQLYGYTFGSGTRLTVV.